The entry that follows covers one T cell receptor beta chain sequence. Trimming took off 1 base at V and 13 bases at J, with 10 bases between the two ends. CDR1 is SEHNR, CDR2 FQNEAQ, per germline (reference sequence). This CDR3 has 11 amino acids. This record comes from a study of PD-1 and CTLA-4 blockade in melanoma. The assay was immunoSEQ multiplex PCR, and TCRdb's table has in-frame clones only and misses some. The sample shows about 32,000 clones, about 85% of them seen only once. Sequenced here: CD8+ T cells from peripheral blood, sampled from a patient given anti-PD-1 treatment. V usage is TRBV7-9 and J usage is TRBJ1-2, with D uncertain. The clonotype comes from a human donor with melanoma. DNA for the CDR3: TGTGCCAGCAGCTTAGTTGGAGAGTCCACCTTC. Residues: CASSLVGESTF.